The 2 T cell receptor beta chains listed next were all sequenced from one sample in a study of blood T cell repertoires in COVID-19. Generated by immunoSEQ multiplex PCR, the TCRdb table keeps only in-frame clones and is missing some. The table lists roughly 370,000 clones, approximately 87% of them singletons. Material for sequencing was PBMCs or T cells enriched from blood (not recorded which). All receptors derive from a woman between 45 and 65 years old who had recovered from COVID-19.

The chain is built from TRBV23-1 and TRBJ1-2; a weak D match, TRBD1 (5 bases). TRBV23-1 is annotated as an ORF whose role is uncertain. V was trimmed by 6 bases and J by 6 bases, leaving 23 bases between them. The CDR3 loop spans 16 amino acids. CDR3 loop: CASRRTTEFHMDGYTF. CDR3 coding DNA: TGCGCCAGCAGAAGAACGACAGAGTTCCATATGGATGGCTACACCTTC.

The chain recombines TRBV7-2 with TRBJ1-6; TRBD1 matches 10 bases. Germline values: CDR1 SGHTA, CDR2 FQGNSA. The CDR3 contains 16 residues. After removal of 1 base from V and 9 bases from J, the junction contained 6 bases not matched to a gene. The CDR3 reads CASSLGVDRGRSPLHF. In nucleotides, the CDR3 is TGTGCCAGCAGCTTAGGGGTCGACAGGGGGCGTTCACCCCTCCACTTT.